This T cell receptor beta chain was observed in a study of T cell responses to AZD1222 COVID-19 vaccine. This CDR3 region has 13 residues. With 11 bases clipped from V and 3 bases from J, the junction kept 9 bases outside the gene matches. In germline, CDR1 is SNHLY, CDR2 FYNNEI. Sequencing was performed with immunoSEQ multiplex PCR; in TCRdb, only in-frame clones are kept and a portion is missing. The data show about 120,000 clones, 92% seen once. The input for sequencing was peripheral blood, taken 28 days after the second AZD1222 dose. The chain carries TRBV2 and TRBJ2-5; 7 positions agree with TRBD2. This sequence originates from an adult who received the AZD1222 COVID-19 vaccine. This CDR3 is CAGSQRDEETQYF. DNA for the CDR3: TGTGCCGGAAGCCAGCGGGACGAAGAGACCCAGTACTTC.